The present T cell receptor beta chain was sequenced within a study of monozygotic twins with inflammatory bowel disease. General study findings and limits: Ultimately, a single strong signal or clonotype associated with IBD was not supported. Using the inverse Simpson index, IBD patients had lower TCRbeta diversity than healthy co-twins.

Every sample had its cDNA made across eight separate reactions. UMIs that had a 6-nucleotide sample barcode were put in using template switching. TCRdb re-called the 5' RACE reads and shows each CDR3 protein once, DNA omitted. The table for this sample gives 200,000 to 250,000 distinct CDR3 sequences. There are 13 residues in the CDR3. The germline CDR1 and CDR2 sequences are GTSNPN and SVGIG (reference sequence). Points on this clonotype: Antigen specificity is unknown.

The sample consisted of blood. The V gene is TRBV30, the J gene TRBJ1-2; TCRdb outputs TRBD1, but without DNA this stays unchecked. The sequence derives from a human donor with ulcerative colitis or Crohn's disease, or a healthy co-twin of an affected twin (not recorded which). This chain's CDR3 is CAWSGDTNYGYTF.